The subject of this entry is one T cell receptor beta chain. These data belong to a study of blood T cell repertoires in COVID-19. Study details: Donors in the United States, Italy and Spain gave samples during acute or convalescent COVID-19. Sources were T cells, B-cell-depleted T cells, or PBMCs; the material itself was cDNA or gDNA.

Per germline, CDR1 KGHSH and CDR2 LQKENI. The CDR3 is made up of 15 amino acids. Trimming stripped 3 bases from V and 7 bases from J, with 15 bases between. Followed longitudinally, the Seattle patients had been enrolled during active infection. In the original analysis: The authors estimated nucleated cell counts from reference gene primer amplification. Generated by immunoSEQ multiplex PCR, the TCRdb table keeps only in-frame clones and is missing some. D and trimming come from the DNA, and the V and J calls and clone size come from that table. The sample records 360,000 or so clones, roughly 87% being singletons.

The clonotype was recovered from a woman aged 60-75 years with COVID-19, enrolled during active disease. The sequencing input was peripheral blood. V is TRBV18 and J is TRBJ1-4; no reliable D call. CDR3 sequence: CASSPDTKVGEKLFF. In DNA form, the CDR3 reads TGTGCCAGCTCACCCGACACGAAGGTTGGTGAAAAACTGTTTTTT.